The rows below give T cell receptor beta chains drawn from one sample of a study of neurological immune-mediated disorders. TCRdb ran MiXCR on the 5' RACE reads and lists one entry per CDR3 protein. The table has more than 45,000 distinct CDR3 sequences, around 3.6% seen once; the top ten hold around 1.5%. Sequencing was done on a sample of PBMCs. The origin of the receptors is a man aged 30 to 45 with multiple sclerosis. Each CDR3 is given with its conserved first and last residue. Fields, in order: clone size, J gene, V gene, D gene, CDR3 protein, CDR3 DNA. A D gene is named only where the DNA matches it firmly. Expanded clones get a size class; other rows say once, few or many, or leave the size out.

many TRBJ1-1 TRBV27 NA CASSSLPNTEAFF TGTGCCAGCAGTTCACTTCCAAACACTGAAGCTTTCTTT
many TRBJ2-1 TRBV5-1 TRBD2 CASTPMGGSFNEQFF TGCGCCAGCACCCCCATGGGCGGGAGTTTTAATGAGCAGTTCTTC
many TRBJ1-1 TRBV24-1 NA CATSDWGETEAFF TGTGCCACCAGTGATTGGGGGGAAACTGAAGCTTTCTTT
many TRBJ2-2 TRBV12-3/TRBV12-4 TRBD2 CASRGTSGTGELFF TGTGCCAGCAGGGGGACTAGCGGAACCGGGGAGCTGTTTTTT
many TRBJ2-7 TRBV5-1 TRBD1 CASRKDRAYEQYF TGCGCCAGCAGAAAGGACAGGGCGTACGAGCAGTACTTC
many TRBJ2-3 TRBV20-1 TRBD2 CSAREGWTSRPDTQYF TGCAGTGCTAGGGAAGGATGGACTAGCCGCCCAGATACGCAGTATTTT
many TRBJ2-7 TRBV7-2 NA CASSFRDAHYEQYF TGTGCCAGCAGCTTCCGGGACGCACACTACGAGCAGTACTTC
many TRBJ2-7 TRBV20-1 TRBD2 CSARARGGARDEQYF TGCAGTGCTAGAGCCCGGGGGGGGGCCCGAGACGAGCAGTACTTC
many TRBJ2-7 TRBV9 NA CASSSRAGEQYF TGTGCCAGCAGCAGCAGGGCGGGCGAGCAGTACTTC
many TRBJ2-3 TRBV7-9 TRBD2 CASSLVAGVGDTQYF TGTGCCAGCAGCTTAGTGGCGGGAGTGGGAGATACGCAGTATTTT
few TRBJ2-1 TRBV16 TRBD2 CASSQYYGGYNEQFF TGTGCCAGCAGCCAATATTACGGGGGGTACAATGAGCAGTTCTTC
many TRBJ2-1 TRBV20-1 TRBD1 CSARFPTGWHEQFF TGCAGTGCTCGGTTCCCGACAGGGTGGCATGAGCAGTTCTTC
many TRBJ2-7 TRBV27 TRBD1 CASSSNGIQGSYEQYF TGTGCCAGCAGTTCGAACGGCATACAGGGGTCCTACGAGCAGTACTTC
many TRBJ2-7 TRBV5-5 TRBD2 CASSSALAGFSYEQYF TGTGCCAGCAGTTCGGCACTAGCGGGATTCTCCTACGAGCAGTACTTC
many TRBJ2-1 TRBV7-2 TRBD1 CASSSRDSSYNEQFF TGTGCCAGCAGCTCCCGGGACAGCTCCTACAATGAGCAGTTCTTC
many TRBJ2-1 TRBV2 TRBD2 CASSFSGGNEQFF TGTGCCAGCAGTTTTAGCGGGGGCAATGAGCAGTTCTTC
many TRBJ1-1 TRBV12-3/TRBV12-4 NA CASRWTANTEAFF TGTGCCAGCAGGTGGACAGCCAACACTGAAGCTTTCTTT
many TRBJ2-5 TRBV7-9 NA CASSPLQETQYF TGTGCCAGCAGCCCCCTCCAAGAGACCCAGTACTTC
many TRBJ1-5 TRBV29-1 TRBD1 CSVGQGRGNQPQHF TGCAGCGTTGGACAGGGGAGAGGCAATCAGCCCCAGCATTTT
many TRBJ2-5 TRBV6-5 NA CASSYGDMKTQYF TGTGCCAGCAGTTACGGGGATATGAAGACCCAGTACTTC
many TRBJ2-3 TRBV12-3/TRBV12-4 NA CASSSTPDTQYF TGTGCCAGCAGTTCGACTCCAGATACGCAGTATTTT
many TRBJ2-5 TRBV7-2 NA CASSLGRGPRGETQYF TGTGCCAGCAGCTTAGGGCGGGGGCCAAGAGGAGAGACCCAGTACTTC
NA TRBJ1-5 TRBV7-2 NA CASSLVQGGQPQHF TGTGCCAGCAGCTTAGTCCAGGGAGGCCAGCCCCAGCATTTT
many TRBJ1-1 TRBV6-1 NA CATLLVRVSNTEAFF TGTGCCACCTTACTAGTCAGGGTCTCCAACACTGAAGCTTTCTTT
many TRBJ2-7 TRBV5-1 NA CASSLVSSSYEQYF TGCGCCAGCAGCTTGGTCAGCTCTTCCTACGAGCAGTACTTC
many TRBJ1-1 TRBV20-1 TRBD1 CSARPRQGQNTEAFF TGCAGTGCTAGGCCACGACAGGGCCAGAACACTGAAGCTTTCTTT
many TRBJ1-3 TRBV20-1 NA CSARDLGSGNTIYF TGCAGTGCTAGAGATCTCGGGAGCGGAAACACCATATATTTT
many TRBJ2-7 TRBV3-1 TRBD2 CASSAPSGRAYEQYF TGTGCCAGCAGCGCCCCTAGCGGGAGGGCCTACGAGCAGTACTTC
many TRBJ1-1 TRBV7-9 NA CASSLGSGNAFF TGTGCCAGCAGCTTAGGGTCAGGGAATGCTTTCTTT
many TRBJ2-2 TRBV10-2 TRBD2 CASRLAGGTGELFF TGCGCCAGCAGACTAGCGGGAGGTACCGGGGAGCTGTTTTTT
many TRBJ2-2 TRBV5-1 TRBD1 CASSLEGQGYTGELFF TGCGCCAGCAGCTTGGAAGGACAGGGGTACACCGGGGAGCTGTTTTTT
few TRBJ2-5 TRBV7-9 TRBD1 CASSLAGQHQETQYF TGTGCCAGCAGCTTAGCGGGACAGCATCAAGAGACCCAGTACTTC
few TRBJ1-5 TRBV20-1 NA CSATQADEPQNF TGCAGTGCTACCCAGGCTGACGAACCCCAGAATTTT
many TRBJ1-2 TRBV2 TRBD1 CASHATRDRGEGYTF TGTGCCAGCCATGCCACGCGGGACAGGGGGGAAGGCTACACCTTC
many TRBJ2-3 TRBV12-3/TRBV12-4 NA CASSLGHRYTLYF TGTGCCAGCAGTTTGGGCCATCGATATACATTGTATTTT
many TRBJ1-1 TRBV18 TRBD1 CASSFDRGGTEAFF TGTGCCAGCTCGTTTGACAGGGGAGGCACTGAAGCTTTCTTT
many TRBJ2-1 TRBV20-1 NA CSAARYPYNEQFF TGCAGTGCGGCGAGGTATCCCTACAATGAGCAGTTCTTC
NA TRBJ1-4 TRBV19 NA CASSRWRREKLFF TGTGCCAGTAGTAGGTGGCGTCGGGAAAAACTGTTTTTT
many TRBJ1-3 TRBV18 TRBD1 CASSPPDRGSFGNTIYF TGTGCCAGCTCACCCCCGGACAGGGGAAGTTTCGGAAACACCATATATTTT
many TRBJ1-1 TRBV6-5 NA CASSPPEGGPAFF TGTGCCAGCAGTCCTCCGGAAGGGGGGCCAGCTTTCTTT
NA TRBJ2-1 TRBV6-6 TRBD1 CASSTGGTGQGEQFF TGTGCCAGCAGTACCGGGGGGACAGGGCAAGGTGAGCAGTTCTTC
many TRBJ2-7 TRBV6-1 NA CAGGGALYEQYF TGTGCCGGGGGTGGGGCCCTCTACGAGCAGTACTTC
many TRBJ1-6 TRBV5-1 TRBD1 CASSLQGAQGTLHF TGCGCCAGCAGCTTACAGGGGGCCCAGGGGACCCTCCACTTT
many TRBJ2-2 TRBV7-2 TRBD2 CASSLGLGSGELFF TGTGCCAGCAGCTTGGGACTAGGGTCCGGGGAGCTGTTTTTT
many TRBJ1-1 TRBV30 NA CAWSAGARGTEAFF TGTGCCTGGAGTGCCGGAGCAAGGGGCACTGAAGCTTTCTTT
many TRBJ2-1 TRBV7-3 NA CASSLTGQENEQFF TGTGCCAGCAGCTTAACCGGGCAGGAGAATGAGCAGTTCTTC
many TRBJ1-4 TRBV5-5 NA CASSLGPYPSEKLFF TGTGCCAGCAGCTTGGGGCCTTACCCCTCTGAAAAACTGTTTTTT
many TRBJ2-1 TRBV6-4 TRBD1 CASSARQGMANEQFF TGTGCCAGCAGTGCGCGACAGGGGATGGCCAATGAGCAGTTCTTC
many TRBJ2-5 TRBV6-6 TRBD1 CASRPDRTQETQYF TGTGCCAGCAGGCCGGACAGGACCCAAGAGACCCAGTACTTC
many TRBJ2-3 TRBV7-2 TRBD2 CASSPGTGGQSDTQYF TGTGCCAGCAGCCCCGGTACGGGGGGGCAATCAGATACGCAGTATTTT
many TRBJ1-1 TRBV20-1 NA CSASLDTEAFF TGCAGTGCTAGTCTGGACACTGAAGCTTTCTTT
many TRBJ1-1 TRBV18 NA CASSLTNTEAFF TGTGCCAGCTCACTGACAAACACTGAAGCTTTCTTT
many TRBJ2-7 TRBV20-1 NA CSARGFGDSYEQYF TGCAGTGCTAGAGGATTCGGGGACTCTTACGAGCAGTACTTC
NA TRBJ1-2 TRBV18 TRBD1 CASSATGGDYGYTF TGTGCCAGCTCAGCGACAGGGGGCGACTATGGCTACACCTTC
many TRBJ1-1 TRBV4-2 NA CASSQAVGADTEAFF TGTGCCAGCAGCCAGGCCGTTGGGGCGGACACTGAAGCTTTCTTT
many TRBJ2-7 TRBV5-6 NA CASSPGWGNYEQYF TGTGCCAGCAGCCCCGGTTGGGGGAATTACGAGCAGTACTTC
many TRBJ2-2 TRBV20-1 NA CSARDARASVGELFF TGCAGTGCTAGAGATGCCCGGGCTTCGGTCGGGGAGCTGTTTTTT